This is a list of T cell receptor beta chains from one sample in a study of cytomegalovirus exposure and HLA in healthy donors. The data were produced by immunoSEQ multiplex PCR, yet TCRdb's version contains in-frame clones alone and is incomplete. The top ten hold about 0.63% of the sample, which has tens of thousands of clones, less than 95% seen once. The sample was PBMCs. These receptors were taken from a woman under 30 in good health and CMV-seronegative. Both conserved end residues are part of each CDR3.

TRBV27 CASKEIGYRGKFNEQFF
TRBV28 CASSPLGGRNQPQHF
TRBV23-1 CASSPETGNYGYTF
TRBV5-4 CASSLGGANTEAFF
TRBV4-2 CASSQGTGVTQETQYF
TRBV19 CASSADRAYQPQHF
TRBV28 CASTTSGSRSYEQYF
TRBV5-1 CASSLWRGETQYF
TRBV30 CAWSLTGLRNSPLHF
TRBV28 CASNPTGGPLSPLHF
TRBV2 CASSEGVVGYEQYF
TRBV18 CASSPSGFSQPQHF
TRBV28 CAIEGGCCYNEQFF
TRBV7-2 CASSPAGETQYF
TRBV6-5 CASTFRGRGGTEAFF
TRBV30 CAWSVLGPIPDSYNEQFF
TRBV5-1 CASTHTGTDNSPLHF
TRBV11-3 CASSLAGGRTDTQYF
TRBV19 CASSLGLSYEQYF
TRBV6-1 CASCLATNEKLFF
TRBV6-6 CASSYSGGSVKNIQYF
TRBV4-3 CASSQERSQGATWHF
TRBV9 CASSVASGNGGELFF
TRBV6-4 CASGRGSGGEETQYF
TRBV14 CASSQVGSPRVNF
TRBV2 CASSVGDSNQPQHF
TRBV28 CASSSGVGYTF
TRBV5-4 CASSLVPFNEKLFF
TRBV30 CAWGATGALMNTEAFF
TRBV7-2 CASSIAPMTSGLGEQFF
TRBV9 CASSVGTVGSYEQYF
TRBV30 CAWSVLVGYTF
TRBV4-3 CASSQDRSGSDTQYF
TRBV15 CATSREGAWYEQYF
TRBV4-1 CASSQDFTGAWGYTF
TRBV7-9 CASSSRETGPHYEQYF
TRBV7-9 CASSYTTDRTNLGTF
TRBV5-4 CASSPSIANTEAFF
TRBV11-3 CASSLTVSYEQYF
TRBV5-1 CASSLFAGGPTGELFF
TRBV19 CASSPGINRGGVNYGYTF
TRBV5-4 CASSLASSGPSPLHF
TRBV7-3 CASSSTGGIEAFF
TRBV5-1 CASSLDGQGLGTEAFF